Given below is one T cell receptor beta chain in context. The sample comes from a study of blood T cell repertoires in COVID-19. For the study at large: From the United States, Italy and Spain came samples of acute and convalescent COVID-19. PBMCs, B-cell-depleted T cells, or T cells were the source of the cDNA or gDNA that made up the material.

The CDR3 contains 12 residues. V was trimmed by 4 bases and J by 4 bases, leaving 6 bases between them. Germline values: CDR1 MNHEY, CDR2 SVGEGT. In the authors' methods: Amplified reference gene primers provided the basis for estimating nucleated cell counts. Here immunoSEQ multiplex PCR was the method, and the copy in TCRdb shows in-frame clones only, minus some. V and J calls and clone size are copied from that table; D and trimming were computed from the DNA. In the table there are roughly 76,000 clones, roughly four fifths of which are singletons. Specimen: peripheral blood. This TCR came from a man between 65 and 80 years old with acute or convalescent COVID-19. This chain uses TRBV6-2 or TRBV6-3 with TRBJ2-3; D gene uncertain. DNA for the CDR3: TGTGCCAGCAGTTCCTACCCAGATACGCAGTATTTT. This translates into CASSSYPDTQYF.